Included here is one T cell receptor beta chain sequence, with context. Its target is unknown. This entry comes from a study of T cell responses to AZD1222 COVID-19 vaccine. General observations from the study: Once two AZD1222 doses were given, Spike-specific TCR breadth and depth went up. Spike regions recognized by vaccine-associated CD4 TCRs spanned the protein, led by 160-218 and 743-854. Nearly half of spike-specific TCRs reportedly go after variant regions that carry no mutations. Donors in the cohort were predominantly white British and more often female, and clonal diversity was possibly underestimated.

Repertoires were generated with immunoSEQ multiplex PCR, while TCRdb's copy carries only in-frame clones and drops some. This table has about 88,000 clones, 92% appearing once. The sample here was peripheral blood, taken on day 0 of AZD1222 vaccination. This clonotype was sampled from an adult in good health.

Written as DNA, the CDR3 is TGTGCCAGCAGTTTGGGTACGGCCACCGGCGGGACCCAGTACTTC. This gives the protein CASSLGTATGGTQYF. The J gene is TRBJ2-5, the V gene TRBV28; D gene ambiguous. Looked up from germline, CDR1 is MDHEN and CDR2 is SYDVKM. Trimming pared 3 bases from V and 7 bases from J, leaving 18 bases between. There are 15 residues in the CDR3.